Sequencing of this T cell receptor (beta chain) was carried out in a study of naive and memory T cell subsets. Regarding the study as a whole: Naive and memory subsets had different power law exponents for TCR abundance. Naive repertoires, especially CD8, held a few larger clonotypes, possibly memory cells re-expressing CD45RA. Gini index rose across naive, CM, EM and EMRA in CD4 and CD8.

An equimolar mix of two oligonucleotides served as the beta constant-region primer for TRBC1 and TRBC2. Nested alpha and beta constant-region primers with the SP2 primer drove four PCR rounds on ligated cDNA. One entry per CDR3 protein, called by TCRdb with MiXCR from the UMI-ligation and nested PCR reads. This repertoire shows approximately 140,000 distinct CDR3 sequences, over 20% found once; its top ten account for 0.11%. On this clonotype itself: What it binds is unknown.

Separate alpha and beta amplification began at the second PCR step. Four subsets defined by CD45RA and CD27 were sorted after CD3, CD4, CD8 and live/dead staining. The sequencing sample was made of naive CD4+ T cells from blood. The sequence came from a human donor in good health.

The DNA of the CDR3 is TGTGCCAGCAGTCCCGGGACAGGGCGGACTGAAGCTTTCTTT. Translated, it gives CASSPGTGRTEAFF. This chain joins TRBV7-9 and TRBJ1-1; 9 bases fit TRBD1. Germline CDR1 is SEHNR and CDR2 is FQNEAQ (reference sequence). V lost 6 bases and J lost 5; bases outside the gene matches: 7. The CDR3 contains 14 residues. Complete variable domain (other parts from reference TRBV7-9 and TRBJ1-1): DTGVSQNPRHKITKRGQNVTFRCDPISEHNRLYWYRQTLGQGPEFLTYFQNEAQLEKSRLLSDRFSAERPKGSFSTLEIQRTEQGDSAMYLCASSPGTGRTEAFFGQGTRLTVV.